The clone carrying this T cell receptor (beta chain) has just a few counts. Antigen unknown. Expressed TCRB transcripts were sequenced after all isolated RNA was converted to cDNA. Here immunoSEQ multiplex PCR was the method, and the copy in TCRdb shows in-frame clones only, minus some. The sample shows 640,000 or so clones, around 15% of them seen only once. Trimming stripped 5 bases from V and 5 bases from J, with 18 bases between. The CDR3 sequence is 14 residues long. CDR1 and CDR2 from the germline V gene are SQVTM and ANQGSEA. The entry originates in a study of beta chain features in type 1 diabetes. Study-wide findings and caveats: When Type 1 diabetes patients were examined, their TCRB CDR3s proved moderately but significantly shorter in all four CD4+ subsets. Any HLA effect on TCRB rearrangement was left unresolved by small sub-analyses.

The sample taken for sequencing was naive CD4+ T cells from blood. The gene calls are TRBV29-1 and TRBJ2-5, with D perhaps being TRBD1 or TRBD2 (7 bases each). This sequence originates from a man younger than 30 with type 1 diabetes. Here the CDR3 DNA reads TGCAGCGTTCTCCCAGGGGGGGCTCGGGAGACCCAGTACTTC. Translation: CSVLPGGARETQYF. The variable domain in full, completed from reference TRBV29-1 and TRBJ2-5, reads SAVISQKPSRDICQRGTSLTIQCQVDSQVTMMFWYRQQPGQSLTLIATANQGSEATYESGFVIDKFPISRPNLTFSTLTVSNMSPEDSSIYLCSVLPGGARETQYFGPGTRLLVL.